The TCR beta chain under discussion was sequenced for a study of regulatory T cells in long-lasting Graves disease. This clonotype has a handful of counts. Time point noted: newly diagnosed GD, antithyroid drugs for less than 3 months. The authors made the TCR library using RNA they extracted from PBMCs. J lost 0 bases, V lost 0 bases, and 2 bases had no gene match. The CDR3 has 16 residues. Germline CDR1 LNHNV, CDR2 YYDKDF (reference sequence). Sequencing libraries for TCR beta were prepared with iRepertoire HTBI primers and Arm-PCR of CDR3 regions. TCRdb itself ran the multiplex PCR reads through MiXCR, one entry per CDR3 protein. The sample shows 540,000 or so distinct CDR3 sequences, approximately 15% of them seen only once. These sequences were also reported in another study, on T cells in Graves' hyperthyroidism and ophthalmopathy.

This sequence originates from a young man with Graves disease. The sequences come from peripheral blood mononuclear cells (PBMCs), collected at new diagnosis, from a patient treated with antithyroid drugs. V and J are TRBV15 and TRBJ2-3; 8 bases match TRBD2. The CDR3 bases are TGTGCCACCAGCAGAGAGGCTAGCGGGAGCACAGATACGCAGTATTTT. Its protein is CATSREASGSTDTQYF.